This T cell receptor (beta chain) stems from a study of CD8 T cells in ankylosing spondylitis. Study findings and constraints: A motif in TCR beta, a set of several highly homologous variants, appeared characteristic of ankylosing spondylitis blood. Earlier reports found some motif variants in synovial fluid and blood in reactive arthritis.

Preparation of TCR beta libraries was done by quantitative 5'-RACE with molecular barcodes. TCRdb re-derived calls from the 5' RACE reads in MiXCR, one entry per CDR3 protein. The data hold 700,000 to 850,000 distinct CDR3 sequences, with 12% observed a single time. In regard to this clonotype: Antigen: not known.

What was sequenced was blood, either unsorted or a sorted T cell fraction (not recorded which). The clonotype originates from a male donor with ankylosing spondylitis.

DNA of the CDR3: TGCAGTGCTACCCGACAGGGGGCGCTCACTGAAGCTTTCTTT. This codes for CSATRQGALTEAFF. The rearrangement joins TRBV20-1 to TRBJ1-1; 10 bases map to TRBD1. The trim removed 4 bases at V and 4 bases at J, leaving 6 bases unmatched. Germline V gene lookup returns CDR1 DFQATT and CDR2 SNEGSKA (reference sequence). This CDR3 has 14 residues.